This T cell receptor (beta chain) derives from a study of CD8 T cells in Susac syndrome. Overall study results and limits: The study acknowledged a relatively small number of individuals in its TCR sequencing and HLA analysis.

This clonotype is a singleton in its sample. As yet, its antigen is unknown. V was shortened by 3 bases and J by 1 base, with 7 bases between the two germline ends. The CDR3 extends over 15 amino acids. When the RNA was reverse transcribed, random hexamers were used with an input of roughly 0.5 to 1 ug. A multiplex approach, immunoSEQ multiplex PCR, amplified TCR beta CDR3 across 54 Vbeta and 13 Jbeta. TCRdb called the immunoSEQ multiplex PCR reads again in MiXCR, with one record for every CDR3 protein. This table has about 290,000 distinct CDR3 sequences, 89% appearing once. TCR beta sequencing was performed on blood CD8+ and CD4+ T cells. TEMRA cells were enriched by FACS, and CD4+ and CD8+ T cells were negatively isolated.

The clonotype was recovered from a human donor with multiple sclerosis. The source material was CD8+ T cells from PBMCs. The chain combines TRBV12-3 or TRBV12-4 with TRBJ2-6; D remains unclear. CDR3: CASSFGLSGANVLTF. For the CDR3, the DNA is TGTGCCAGCAGTTTCGGGCTATCTGGGGCCAACGTCCTGACTTTC.